Listed below are T cell receptor beta chains from one sample, sequenced in a study of Ad26.COV2.S vaccination and SARS-CoV-2 variants. Some clones are missing from TCRdb's copy, which holds only in-frame ones; the method was immunoSEQ multiplex PCR. The sample holds roughly 700,000 clones; 89% are singletons and the top ten take nearly 1.5%. Sequencing used peripheral blood, obtained in a trial of Ad26.COV2.S vaccine versus placebo. These receptors originate from a person between 18 and 65 years old who received the Ad26.COV2.S COVID-19 vaccine or a placebo. CDR3s include the opening cysteine and the closing phenylalanine or tryptophan. The order of the fields is V gene, D gene, clone size, CDR3 length, J gene, CDR3 protein, CDR3 DNA. A D gene is named only where the DNA matches it firmly. Only some rows state a clone size, as once, few, many or a class for expanded clones.

v_call: TRBV30; d_call: .; clone_size: .; cdr3_length: 14; j_call: TRBJ2-7; cdr3_aa: CAWKSSSFGHEQYF; cdr3_nt: TGTGCCTGGAAGAGTAGCTCATTCGGCCACGAGCAGTACTTC
v_call: TRBV7-2; d_call: .; clone_size: .; cdr3_length: 15; j_call: TRBJ2-5; cdr3_aa: CASSSGLGLEETQYF; cdr3_nt: TGTGCCAGCAGCTCAGGACTGGGGCTTGAGGAGACCCAGTACTTC
v_call: TRBV12-3/TRBV12-4; d_call: .; clone_size: .; cdr3_length: 12; j_call: TRBJ1-1; cdr3_aa: CASHPENTEAFF; cdr3_nt: TGTGCCAGCCATCCAGAGAACACTGAAGCTTTCTTT
v_call: TRBV19; d_call: TRBD1; clone_size: few; cdr3_length: 14; j_call: TRBJ2-7; cdr3_aa: CASRRQGNVGEQYF; cdr3_nt: TGTGCCAGTCGGAGACAGGGCAATGTTGGGGAGCAGTACTTC
v_call: TRBV4-3; d_call: TRBD1; clone_size: .; cdr3_length: 17; j_call: TRBJ1-2; cdr3_aa: CASSQDRGTGGNYGYTF; cdr3_nt: TGCGCCAGCAGCCAAGATCGGGGGACAGGGGGTAACTATGGCTACACCTTC
v_call: TRBV10-1; d_call: .; clone_size: .; cdr3_length: 12; j_call: TRBJ2-7; cdr3_aa: CASRRFPYEQYF; cdr3_nt: TGCGCCAGCAGGCGTTTCCCCTACGAGCAGTACTTC
v_call: TRBV6-6; d_call: TRBD1; clone_size: once; cdr3_length: 15; j_call: TRBJ1-1; cdr3_aa: CASSDNTGTGGVSFF; cdr3_nt: TGTGCCAGCAGTGACAACACCGGGACAGGGGGTGTTTCTTTCTTT
v_call: TRBV4-2; d_call: .; clone_size: .; cdr3_length: 15; j_call: TRBJ2-1; cdr3_aa: CASSQETFPYNEQFF; cdr3_nt: TGTGCCAGCAGCCAAGAGACATTCCCCTACAATGAGCAGTTCTTC
v_call: TRBV6-1; d_call: .; clone_size: .; cdr3_length: 11; j_call: TRBJ2-7; cdr3_aa: CASSEGYEQYF; cdr3_nt: TGTGCCAGCAGTGAGGGTTACGAGCAGTACTTC
v_call: TRBV9; d_call: .; clone_size: .; cdr3_length: 15; j_call: TRBJ2-1; cdr3_aa: CASSPSGLNYNEQFF; cdr3_nt: TGTGCCAGCAGCCCTAGTGGGCTAAATTACAATGAGCAGTTCTTC
v_call: TRBV29-1; d_call: TRBD1; clone_size: .; cdr3_length: 13; j_call: TRBJ1-2; cdr3_aa: CSVGLDRGYGYTF; cdr3_nt: TGCAGCGTGGGGCTGGACAGGGGTTATGGCTACACCTTC
v_call: TRBV5-6; d_call: .; clone_size: .; cdr3_length: 13; j_call: TRBJ1-1; cdr3_aa: CASSAPGSTEAFF; cdr3_nt: TGTGCCAGCAGCGCCCCGGGATCCACTGAAGCTTTCTTT
v_call: TRBV7-6; d_call: .; clone_size: .; cdr3_length: 13; j_call: TRBJ1-2; cdr3_aa: CASSFLAADGYTF; cdr3_nt: TGTGCCAGCAGCTTCTTGGCTGCAGATGGCTACACCTTC
v_call: TRBV27; d_call: TRBD2; clone_size: .; cdr3_length: 14; j_call: TRBJ2-2; cdr3_aa: CASSLGLAVGELFF; cdr3_nt: TGTGCCAGCAGTTTAGGTCTAGCGGTCGGGGAGCTGTTTTTT
v_call: TRBV7-9; d_call: TRBD1; clone_size: .; cdr3_length: 14; j_call: TRBJ1-1; cdr3_aa: CASIIGQGRTEAFF; cdr3_nt: TGTGCCAGCATAATAGGACAGGGGAGGACTGAAGCTTTCTTT
v_call: TRBV6-5; d_call: TRBD1; clone_size: .; cdr3_length: 15; j_call: TRBJ2-5; cdr3_aa: CASSIQGAGGETQYF; cdr3_nt: TGTGCCAGCAGTATCCAGGGGGCGGGTGGGGAGACCCAGTACTTC
v_call: TRBV4-2; d_call: .; clone_size: .; cdr3_length: 15; j_call: TRBJ1-5; cdr3_aa: CASSQAEGGGQPQHF; cdr3_nt: TGTGCCAGCAGCCAAGCAGAGGGGGGGGGTCAGCCCCAGCATTTT
v_call: TRBV6-5; d_call: TRBD1; clone_size: .; cdr3_length: 15; j_call: TRBJ2-7; cdr3_aa: CASSPAGTVPYEQYF; cdr3_nt: TGTGCCAGCAGCCCCGCCGGGACAGTCCCCTACGAGCAGTACTTC
v_call: TRBV30; d_call: .; clone_size: .; cdr3_length: 18; j_call: TRBJ2-1; cdr3_aa: CAWKLPTSISGTYNEQFF; cdr3_nt: TGTGCCTGGAAACTTCCTACTAGTATCAGCGGAACCTACAATGAGCAGTTCTTC
v_call: TRBV10-2; d_call: .; clone_size: .; cdr3_length: 12; j_call: TRBJ1-1; cdr3_aa: CASGFLNTEAFF; cdr3_nt: TGCGCCAGCGGATTTTTGAACACTGAAGCTTTCTTT
v_call: TRBV5-1; d_call: .; clone_size: .; cdr3_length: 15; j_call: TRBJ2-3; cdr3_aa: CASRSRRGSTDTQYF; cdr3_nt: TGCGCCAGCAGGTCTCGCAGGGGAAGCACAGATACGCAGTATTTT
v_call: TRBV18; d_call: .; clone_size: .; cdr3_length: 14; j_call: TRBJ2-5; cdr3_aa: CASSSGGAQETQYF; cdr3_nt: TGTGCCAGCTCATCAGGGGGGGCCCAAGAGACCCAGTACTTC
v_call: TRBV6-5; d_call: TRBD2; clone_size: .; cdr3_length: 16; j_call: TRBJ2-7; cdr3_aa: CASSYYPRTSVNEQYF; cdr3_nt: TGTGCCAGCAGTTACTACCCGCGGACTAGCGTCAACGAGCAGTACTTC
v_call: TRBV12-5; d_call: .; clone_size: .; cdr3_length: 13; j_call: TRBJ2-1; cdr3_aa: CASGSSSGNEQFF; cdr3_nt: TGTGCTAGTGGTTCAAGTAGCGGAAATGAGCAGTTCTTC
v_call: TRBV4-3; d_call: .; clone_size: once; cdr3_length: 15; j_call: TRBJ1-3; cdr3_aa: CASSQESVSGNTIYF; cdr3_nt: TGCGCCAGCAGCCAAGAATCCGTTTCTGGAAACACCATATATTTT
v_call: TRBV25-1; d_call: TRBD1; clone_size: .; cdr3_length: 14; j_call: TRBJ1-2; cdr3_aa: CASSDLGTGNGYTF; cdr3_nt: TGTGCCAGCAGTGATTTGGGGACAGGAAACGGCTACACCTTC
v_call: TRBV6-6; d_call: .; clone_size: few; cdr3_length: 15; j_call: TRBJ1-5; cdr3_aa: CASTTGQGEMEPQHF; cdr3_nt: TGTGCCAGCACTACAGGGCAGGGTGAAATGGAGCCCCAGCATTTT
v_call: TRBV6-5; d_call: .; clone_size: once; cdr3_length: 15; j_call: TRBJ2-5; cdr3_aa: CASRSGWGAQETQYF; cdr3_nt: TGTGCCAGCAGATCTGGGTGGGGGGCGCAGGAGACCCAGTACTTC
v_call: TRBV14; d_call: TRBD1; clone_size: .; cdr3_length: 16; j_call: TRBJ1-1; cdr3_aa: CASSPRGRVMNTEAFF; cdr3_nt: TGTGCCAGCAGCCCCAGGGGGCGCGTAATGAACACTGAAGCTTTCTTT
v_call: TRBV30; d_call: .; clone_size: .; cdr3_length: 13; j_call: TRBJ1-1; cdr3_aa: CAWGLLVNTEAFF; cdr3_nt: TGTGCCTGGGGCCTCTTAGTGAACACTGAAGCTTTCTTT
v_call: TRBV3-1/TRBV3-2; d_call: TRBD1; clone_size: .; cdr3_length: 16; j_call: TRBJ1-3; cdr3_aa: CASSQAGQGGGNTIYF; cdr3_nt: TGTGCCAGCAGCCAAGCCGGACAGGGAGGTGGAAACACCATATATTTT
v_call: TRBV24-1; d_call: .; clone_size: .; cdr3_length: 12; j_call: TRBJ2-7; cdr3_aa: CATSGPTYEQYF; cdr3_nt: TGTGCCACCAGTGGGCCCACCTACGAGCAGTACTTC
v_call: TRBV24-1; d_call: TRBD1; clone_size: .; cdr3_length: 12; j_call: TRBJ2-2; cdr3_aa: CATQGSTGELFF; cdr3_nt: TGTGCCACACAGGGGTCCACCGGGGAGCTGTTTTTT
v_call: TRBV7-2; d_call: TRBD1; clone_size: .; cdr3_length: 15; j_call: TRBJ2-5; cdr3_aa: CASSLRDRGRETQYF; cdr3_nt: TGTGCCAGCAGCTTAAGGGACAGGGGGCGAGAGACCCAGTACTTC
v_call: TRBV4-2; d_call: .; clone_size: .; cdr3_length: 17; j_call: TRBJ2-2; cdr3_aa: CASSQAGGIANTGELFF; cdr3_nt: TGTGCCAGCAGCCAAGCGGGCGGGATTGCTAACACCGGGGAGCTGTTTTTT
v_call: TRBV29-1; d_call: .; clone_size: .; cdr3_length: 15; j_call: TRBJ2-6; cdr3_aa: CSVEVGPAGANVLTF; cdr3_nt: TGCAGCGTTGAAGTTGGCCCTGCTGGGGCCAACGTCCTGACTTTC
v_call: TRBV10-3; d_call: .; clone_size: .; cdr3_length: 17; j_call: TRBJ2-3; cdr3_aa: CAIRRGVGTPSTDTQYF; cdr3_nt: TGTGCCATCAGGAGGGGGGTTGGGACCCCTAGCACAGATACGCAGTATTTT
v_call: TRBV7-8; d_call: .; clone_size: once; cdr3_length: 11; j_call: TRBJ2-7; cdr3_aa: CASRGGIEQYF; cdr3_nt: TGTGCCAGCCGGGGAGGCATCGAGCAGTACTTC
v_call: TRBV5-8; d_call: .; clone_size: .; cdr3_length: 14; j_call: TRBJ1-1; cdr3_aa: CASSLVGRYTEAFF; cdr3_nt: TGTGCCAGCAGCTTGGTAGGGAGGTACACTGAAGCTTTCTTT
v_call: TRBV24-1; d_call: .; clone_size: .; cdr3_length: 13; j_call: TRBJ2-5; cdr3_aa: CATNGVRRETQYF; cdr3_nt: TGTGCCACCAATGGGGTCCGCCGGGAGACCCAGTACTTC
v_call: TRBV6-5; d_call: TRBD1; clone_size: few; cdr3_length: 13; j_call: TRBJ1-5; cdr3_aa: CASRQGTNQPQHF; cdr3_nt: TGTGCCAGCAGACAGGGGACAAATCAGCCCCAGCATTTT
v_call: TRBV4-3; d_call: .; clone_size: few; cdr3_length: 14; j_call: TRBJ2-7; cdr3_aa: CASSQGYRDGEQYF; cdr3_nt: TGCGCCAGCAGCCAAGGGTACAGGGACGGCGAGCAGTACTTC
v_call: TRBV5-8; d_call: .; clone_size: .; cdr3_length: 11; j_call: TRBJ2-3; cdr3_aa: CASSLADTQYF; cdr3_nt: TGTGCCAGCAGCTTGGCGGATACGCAGTATTTT
v_call: TRBV7-8; d_call: TRBD2; clone_size: .; cdr3_length: 15; j_call: TRBJ2-1; cdr3_aa: CASSPGLAAPREQFF; cdr3_nt: TGTGCCAGCAGCCCCGGACTAGCGGCACCTAGGGAGCAGTTCTTC
v_call: TRBV7-2; d_call: .; clone_size: .; cdr3_length: 13; j_call: TRBJ1-5; cdr3_aa: CASTVDRNQPQHF; cdr3_nt: TGTGCCAGCACCGTTGACAGGAATCAGCCCCAGCATTTT
v_call: TRBV13; d_call: .; clone_size: .; cdr3_length: 14; j_call: TRBJ2-7; cdr3_aa: CASSQGTPSYEQYF; cdr3_nt: TGTGCCAGCAGCCAAGGGACTCCTTCCTACGAGCAGTACTTC
v_call: TRBV7-3; d_call: .; clone_size: .; cdr3_length: 16; j_call: TRBJ2-5; cdr3_aa: CASSLRGFGAQETQYF; cdr3_nt: TGTGCCAGCAGCTTAAGGGGCTTCGGCGCCCAAGAGACCCAGTACTTC
v_call: TRBV6-5; d_call: .; clone_size: once; cdr3_length: 15; j_call: TRBJ2-7; cdr3_aa: CASRHPGQAYYEQYF; cdr3_nt: TGTGCCAGCAGACACCCTGGGCAGGCCTACTACGAGCAGTACTTC
v_call: TRBV19; d_call: .; clone_size: .; cdr3_length: 13; j_call: TRBJ2-1; cdr3_aa: CASSMGSYNEQFF; cdr3_nt: TGTGCCAGTAGTATGGGCAGCTACAATGAGCAGTTCTTC
v_call: TRBV5-6; d_call: TRBD1; clone_size: .; cdr3_length: 13; j_call: TRBJ1-1; cdr3_aa: CASSPTGVTEAFF; cdr3_nt: TGTGCCAGCAGCCCGACAGGGGTAACTGAAGCTTTCTTT
v_call: TRBV6-1; d_call: .; clone_size: .; cdr3_length: 16; j_call: TRBJ2-7; cdr3_aa: CASSEDRWGGIYEQYF; cdr3_nt: TGTGCCAGCAGTGAAGATAGGTGGGGCGGGATCTACGAGCAGTACTTC
v_call: TRBV2; d_call: .; clone_size: .; cdr3_length: 11; j_call: TRBJ2-3; cdr3_aa: CASTFFDTQYF; cdr3_nt: TGTGCCAGCACCTTCTTCGATACGCAGTATTTT
v_call: TRBV5-5; d_call: TRBD2; clone_size: .; cdr3_length: 19; j_call: TRBJ2-1; cdr3_aa: CASSLAGVGAAGGHNEQFF; cdr3_nt: TGTGCCAGCAGCCTCGCGGGCGTCGGAGCAGCGGGGGGCCACAATGAGCAGTTCTTC
v_call: TRBV19; d_call: TRBD1; clone_size: .; cdr3_length: 14; j_call: TRBJ1-2; cdr3_aa: CASSPGQGAYGYTF; cdr3_nt: TGTGCCAGTAGCCCGGGACAGGGGGCCTATGGCTACACCTTC
v_call: TRBV29-1; d_call: TRBD2; clone_size: .; cdr3_length: 14; j_call: TRBJ2-1; cdr3_aa: CSVGLAGGPGEQFF; cdr3_nt: TGCAGCGTTGGGCTAGCGGGAGGGCCGGGTGAGCAGTTCTTC
v_call: TRBV2; d_call: .; clone_size: .; cdr3_length: 14; j_call: TRBJ2-7; cdr3_aa: CASTTAGHPYEQYF; cdr3_nt: TGTGCCAGCACCACGGCCGGGCACCCCTACGAGCAGTACTTC
v_call: TRBV27; d_call: TRBD1; clone_size: .; cdr3_length: 17; j_call: TRBJ1-2; cdr3_aa: CASSRSGQLSTLGGYTF; cdr3_nt: TGTGCCAGCAGCCGCTCGGGACAGCTTTCTACTTTAGGGGGCTACACCTTC
v_call: TRBV4-2; d_call: .; clone_size: .; cdr3_length: 13; j_call: TRBJ2-1; cdr3_aa: CASSQGLGGEQFF; cdr3_nt: TGTGCCAGCAGCCAAGGCCTAGGAGGTGAGCAGTTCTTC